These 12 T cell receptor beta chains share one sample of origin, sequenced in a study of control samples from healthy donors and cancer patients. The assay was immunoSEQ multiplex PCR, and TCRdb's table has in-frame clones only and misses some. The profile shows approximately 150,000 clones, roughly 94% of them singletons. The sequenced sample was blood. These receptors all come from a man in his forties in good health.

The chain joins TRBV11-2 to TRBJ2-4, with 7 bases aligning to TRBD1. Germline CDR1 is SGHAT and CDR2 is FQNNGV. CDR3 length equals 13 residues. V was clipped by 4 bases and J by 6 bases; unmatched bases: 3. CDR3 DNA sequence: TGTGCCAGCAGCTCCAACAGGGGAAACATTCAGTACTTC. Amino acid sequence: CASSSNRGNIQYF.

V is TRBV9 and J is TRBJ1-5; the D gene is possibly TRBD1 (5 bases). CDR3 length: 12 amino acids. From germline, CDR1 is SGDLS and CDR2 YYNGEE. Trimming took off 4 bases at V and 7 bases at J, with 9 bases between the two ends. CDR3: CASSSGGQPQHF. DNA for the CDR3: TGTGCCAGCAGCTCCGGGGGACAGCCCCAGCATTTT.

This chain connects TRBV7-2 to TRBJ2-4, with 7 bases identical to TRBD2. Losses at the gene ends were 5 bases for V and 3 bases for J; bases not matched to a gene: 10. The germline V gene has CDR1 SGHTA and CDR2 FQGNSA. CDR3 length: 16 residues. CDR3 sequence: CASSTRSGVDKNIQYF. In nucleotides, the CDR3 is TGTGCCAGCAGCACACGGAGCGGGGTTGACAAAAACATTCAGTACTTC.

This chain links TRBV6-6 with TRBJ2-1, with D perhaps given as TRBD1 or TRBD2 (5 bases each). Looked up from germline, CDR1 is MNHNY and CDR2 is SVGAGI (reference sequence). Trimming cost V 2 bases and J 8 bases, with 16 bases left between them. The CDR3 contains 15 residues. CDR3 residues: CASSYLQGYSDEQFF. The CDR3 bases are TGTGCCAGCAGTTACCTCCAGGGATATAGCGATGAGCAGTTCTTC.

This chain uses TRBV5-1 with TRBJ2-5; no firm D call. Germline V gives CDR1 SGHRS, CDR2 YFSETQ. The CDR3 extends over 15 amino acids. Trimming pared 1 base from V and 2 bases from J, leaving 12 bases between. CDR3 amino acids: CASSLRPVQQETQYF. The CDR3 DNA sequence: TGCGCCAGCAGCTTGAGGCCAGTTCAACAAGAGACCCAGTACTTC.

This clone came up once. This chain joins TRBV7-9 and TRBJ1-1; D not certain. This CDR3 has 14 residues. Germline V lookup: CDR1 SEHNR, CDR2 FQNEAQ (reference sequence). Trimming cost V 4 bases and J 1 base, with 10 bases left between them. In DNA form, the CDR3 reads TGTGCCAGCAGCTCCCTCGACTCGAACACTGAAGCTTTCTTT. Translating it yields CASSSLDSNTEAFF.

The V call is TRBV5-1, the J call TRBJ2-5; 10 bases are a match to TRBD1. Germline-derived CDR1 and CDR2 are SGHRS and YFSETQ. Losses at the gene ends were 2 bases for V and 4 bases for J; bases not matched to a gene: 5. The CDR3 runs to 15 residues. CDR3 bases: TGCGCCAGCAGCTTTCTGACAGGGGGCCCAGAGACCCAGTACTTC. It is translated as CASSFLTGGPETQYF.

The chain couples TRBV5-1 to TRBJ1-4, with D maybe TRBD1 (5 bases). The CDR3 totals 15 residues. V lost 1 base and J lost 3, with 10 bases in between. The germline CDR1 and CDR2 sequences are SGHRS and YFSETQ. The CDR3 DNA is TGCGCCAGCAGCTTGAGGGGTCCCTCTAATGAAAAACTGTTTTTT. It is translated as CASSLRGPSNEKLFF.

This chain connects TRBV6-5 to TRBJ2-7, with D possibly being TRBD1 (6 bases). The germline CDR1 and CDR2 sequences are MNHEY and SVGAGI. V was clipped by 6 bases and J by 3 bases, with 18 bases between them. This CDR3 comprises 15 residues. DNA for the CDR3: TGTGCCAGCAGCATCTCAGGGGCAACTAGCTACGAGCAGTACTTC. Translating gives CASSISGATSYEQYF.

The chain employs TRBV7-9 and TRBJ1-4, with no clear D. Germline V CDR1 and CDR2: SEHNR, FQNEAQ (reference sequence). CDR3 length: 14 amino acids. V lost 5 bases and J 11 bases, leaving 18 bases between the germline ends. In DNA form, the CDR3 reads TGTGCCAGCAGCCGGACCGGCTTGTCGAGGAAACTGTTTTTT. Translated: CASSRTGLSRKLFF.

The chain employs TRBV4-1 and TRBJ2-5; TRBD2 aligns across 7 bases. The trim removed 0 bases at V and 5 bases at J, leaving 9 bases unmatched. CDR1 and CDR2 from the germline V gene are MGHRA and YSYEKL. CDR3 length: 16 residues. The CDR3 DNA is TGCGCCAGCAGCCAAGATAGTGAGGGGCGGGAGGAGACCCAGTACTTC. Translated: CASSQDSEGREETQYF.

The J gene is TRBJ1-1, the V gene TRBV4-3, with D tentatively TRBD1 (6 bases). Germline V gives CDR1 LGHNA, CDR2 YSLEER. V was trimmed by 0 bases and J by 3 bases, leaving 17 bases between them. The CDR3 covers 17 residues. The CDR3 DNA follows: TGCGCCAGCAGCCAAGATCGGAGTGGCAGGGGTTACACTGAAGCTTTCTTT. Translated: CASSQDRSGRGYTEAFF.